Shown below are 20 T cell receptor beta chains from a single sample sequenced in a study of T cells in Graves' hyperthyroidism and ophthalmopathy. Regions amplified from RNA transcripts were the TCR beta CDR3 regions. The HTBI set primed first-round TCR CDR3 RT-PCR. One entry per CDR3 protein, called by TCRdb with MiXCR from the multiplex PCR reads. The sample lists about 580,000 distinct CDR3 sequences; just over 45% were seen once. Source material: peripheral blood or thyroid tissue (not recorded which). The receptors stem from a woman between 18 and 29 years old with Graves' hyperthyroidism.

This clonotype has ten or more counts. The chain couples TRBV7-9 to TRBJ1-2; possible D gene TRBD1, 5 bases. Trimming left V 5 bases short and J 4 bases short, with 17 bases between. The CDR3 has 15 amino acids. The germline V gene encodes CDR1 SEHNR and CDR2 FQNEAQ (reference sequence). CDR3 protein: CASSLSRQPLYGYTF. CDR3 sequence (DNA): TGTGCCAGCAGCCTCAGCCGACAGCCTCTCTATGGCTACACCTTC.

This clonotype has ten or more counts. This chain uses TRBV24-1 with TRBJ2-7; perhaps D is TRBD1 or TRBD2 (5 bases each). V was pared by 6 bases and J by 3 bases, with 11 bases between. CDR1 and CDR2 (germline): KGHDR, SFDVKD. This CDR3 region has 13 residues. The CDR3 nucleotides are TGTGCCACCAGTTCGGGACCTTACTACGAGCAGTACTTC. Its translation is CATSSGPYYEQYF.

This clonotype was detected many times. The chain has TRBV5-1 and TRBJ1-1; 9 bases are shared with TRBD1. Germline V gives CDR1 SGHRS, CDR2 YFSETQ. After removal of 3 bases from V and 10 bases from J, the junction contained 4 bases not matched to a gene. This CDR3 contains 12 residues. The CDR3 spells CASSWTGARAFF. The CDR3 nucleotides read TGCGCCAGCAGCTGGACAGGGGCGAGAGCTTTCTTT.

This clonotype has a count of ten or more. V is TRBV29-1 and J is TRBJ1-5; possibly TRBD1 for D (5 bases). This CDR3 comprises 15 residues. V lost 6 bases and J lost 5, with 20 bases in between. Germline V gene data show CDR1 as SQVTM and CDR2 as ANQGSEA. CDR3 DNA sequence: TGCAGCGTCACTGCGGGGGGAGAACCCCATCAGCCCCAGCATTTT. This translates into CSVTAGGEPHQPQHF.

This chain links TRBV7-9 with TRBJ1-6; D is perhaps TRBD1 (6 bases). The CDR3 spans 24 residues. Trimming took 0 bases from V and 7 from J, leaving 37 bases between them. Germline V gene lookup returns CDR1 SEHNR and CDR2 FQNEAQ (reference sequence). The CDR3 coding sequence is TGTGCCAGCAGCTTAGCGTGGGGGTCGGAACTGATGGCACAGAAGTACACAGGGAATTCACCCCTCCACTTT. This gives the protein CASSLAWGSELMAQKYTGNSPLHF.

A word on this clonotype: A much larger clone sits a single nucleotide away, making a read error possible. The chain recombines TRBV10-3 with TRBJ2-6, with 7 bases lining up with TRBD1. Germline trimming cut 6 bases from V and 0 bases from J; bases unmatched to any gene: 14. Germline CDR1 ENHRY, CDR2 SYGVKD. The CDR3 runs to 19 residues. The chain's CDR3 is CAIRERTGQTYSGANVLTF. The CDR3, as DNA: TGTGCCATCAGGGAAAGGACAGGCCAAACCTACTCTGGGGCCAACGTCCTGACTTTC.

The rearrangement links TRBV29-1 to TRBJ1-1, with D unclear. The V end lost 8 bases, the J end lost 0 bases, and 13 bases lay between the germline ends. The CDR3 loop spans 13 amino acids. Looked up from germline, CDR1 is SQVTM and CDR2 is ANQGSEA. CDR3 sequence (DNA): TGCAGCCATACTCGAGGAATGAACACTGAAGCTTTCTTT. Its translation is CSHTRGMNTEAFF.

This chain links TRBV7-3 with TRBJ2-7; unclear D gene. CDR1 is SGHTA, CDR2 FQGTGA, per germline. V lost 6 bases and J 5 bases, leaving 17 bases between the germline ends. CDR3 length equals 14 residues. For the CDR3, the DNA is TGTGCCAGCAGTTCCGACCGTATTTCCCACGAGCAGTACTTC. This sequence encodes CASSSDRISHEQYF. The complete variable domain, with remaining parts taken from reference TRBV7-3 and TRBJ2-7, reads GAGVSQTPSNKVTEKGKYVELRCDPISGHTALYWYRQSLGQGPEFLIYFQGTGAADDSGLPNDRFFAVRPEGSVSTLKIQRTERGDSAVYLCASSSDRISHEQYFGPGTRLTVT.

The gene calls are TRBV2 and TRBJ1-6; TRBD1 is a possible D gene (5 bases). The V and J ends lost 6 bases and 10 bases respectively, with 13 bases between them. Germline CDR1 and CDR2: SNHLY and FYNNEI. This CDR3 is 13 amino acids long. CDR3 sequence (DNA): TGTGCCAGCAGCCAGGGAGGGAAATCACCCCTCCACTTT. This sequence encodes CASSQGGKSPLHF.

The rearrangement joins TRBV6-4 to TRBJ1-4; D ambiguous. Trimming removed 5 bases from V and 5 bases from J, with 21 bases in between. The CDR3 loop spans 17 amino acids. Germline V gene lookup returns CDR1 MRHNA and CDR2 SNTAGT. The CDR3 protein is CASSLWPPAGRNEKLFF. The CDR3 DNA is TGTGCCAGCAGTTTATGGCCTCCGGCAGGACGGAATGAAAAACTGTTTTTT.

This clonotype was seen only a few times. The V and J genes are TRBV10-3 and TRBJ2-7; 8 bases align to TRBD2. The J call may be faulty, since TRBJ2-1 better matches the DNA end. Germline CDR1 and CDR2: ENHRY and SYGVKD. This CDR3 has 15 residues. The CDR3 loop reads CAISGWAGGADEQFF. DNA for the CDR3: TGTGCCATCAGTGGATGGGCGGGAGGTGCGGATGAGCAGTTCTTC.

This clonotype showed up just once. This sequence may be a read error, since a much larger clone differs from it by one base. This rearrangement joins TRBV12-5 to TRBJ2-7, with D perhaps matching TRBD1 or TRBD2 (5 bases each). V was clipped by 5 bases and J by 6 bases, with 20 bases between them. The CDR3 runs to 15 residues. From germline, CDR1 is LGHNT and CDR2 FRNRAP. The CDR3 region is CASGLSGIGAVEQYF. The CDR3 DNA sequence: TGTGCTAGTGGTCTCTCCGGGATAGGGGCGGTCGAGCAGTACTTC.

This clonotype has at least ten counts. The V call is TRBV4-2, the J call TRBJ1-2, with 8 positions matching TRBD1. Germline assignment: CDR1 LGHNA and CDR2 YNFKEQ. The CDR3 extends over 15 amino acids. V was pared by 1 base and J by 4 bases, with 5 bases of the junction left unmatched. The CDR3 sequence is CASSQVTGGSYGYTF. The CDR3 nucleotides are TGTGCCAGCAGCCAAGTAACAGGGGGGTCCTATGGCTACACCTTC.

In the case of this clonotype: Germline and junction disagree at one end, which may indicate a read error. This CDR3 reads CAGSYGAGGGTGELFF. CDR3 DNA sequence: TGTGCCGGCAGTTATGGGGCGGGAGGGGGCACCGGGGAGCTGTTTTTT. V and J are TRBV6-6 and TRBJ2-2; 9 bases agree with TRBD2. The CDR3 covers 16 residues. CDR1 is MNHNY and CDR2 is SVGAGI in the germline V gene (reference sequence).

This clonotype appeared a few times. This chain uses TRBV6-6 with TRBJ2-6; perhaps TRBD1 as D (5 bases). The CDR3 length is 15 residues. From germline, CDR1 is MNHNY and CDR2 SVGAGI (reference sequence). The V and J ends lost 2 bases and 4 bases respectively, with 9 bases between them. The CDR3 bases are TGTGCCAGCAGTTACACCAGGGCCGGGGCCAACGTCCTGACTTTC. This translates into CASSYTRAGANVLTF.

This chain uses TRBV7-2 with TRBJ2-1; D may be TRBD2 (5 bases). This CDR3 is built from 13 residues. V lost 4 bases and J 6 bases, leaving 10 bases between the germline ends. Looked up from germline, CDR1 is SGHTA and CDR2 is FQGNSA. The CDR3 DNA reads TGTGCCAGCAGCTGGGGAAGCGGCAATGAGCAGTTCTTC. Translating it yields CASSWGSGNEQFF.

Comments on this clonotype: This could be a read error, since a much larger clone is one nucleotide away. This chain links TRBV7-2 with TRBJ2-7, with a tentative D call TRBD2 (6 bases). This CDR3 is built from 17 residues. V was trimmed by 3 bases and J by 9 bases, leaving 27 bases between them. Germline V lookup: CDR1 SGHTA, CDR2 FQGNSA. This CDR3 reads CASSLWFVRDANHGQYF. The CDR3 DNA follows: TGTGCCAGCAGCTTGTGGTTCGTGCGGGACGCTAATCACGGGCAGTACTTC.

The chain has TRBV7-3 and TRBJ1-3; TRBD1 matches 7 bases. The CDR3 is 12 residues long. Trimming removed 6 bases from V and 7 bases from J; junction bases left unmatched: 3. Germline assignment: CDR1 SGHTA and CDR2 FQGTGA. CDR3 protein: CASRGTDNTIYF. Here the CDR3 DNA reads TGTGCCAGCAGGGGGACAGATAACACCATATATTTT.

The chain combines TRBV20-1 with TRBJ2-7, with 8 bases that match TRBD2. Per germline, CDR1 DFQATT and CDR2 SNEGSKA (reference sequence). The trim removed 6 bases at V and 2 bases at J, leaving 6 bases unmatched. The CDR3 extends over 13 amino acids. The CDR3 spells CSAPLAAAYEQYF. CDR3 coding DNA: TGCAGTGCCCCACTAGCGGCAGCCTACGAGCAGTACTTC.

The CDR3 sequence is CASSEWGMRETQYF. DNA of the CDR3: TGTGCCAGCAGTGAATGGGGGATGAGGGAGACCCAGTACTTC. The chain recombines TRBV25-1 with TRBJ2-5; tentatively, D is TRBD1 or TRBD2 (5 bases each). CDR3 length equals 14 residues. V was shortened by 1 base and J by 5 bases, with 11 bases between the two germline ends. CDR1 is MGHDK, CDR2 SYGVNS, per germline.